Following are 29 T cell receptor beta chains from one sample sequenced in a study of blood T cell repertoires in COVID-19. Assay used: immunoSEQ multiplex PCR; TCRdb lists only in-frame clones, some missing. The sample has around 120,000 clones; approximately 82% are singletons. The material sequenced was peripheral blood. The receptors were gathered from a man aged 40-55 years with active or convalescent COVID-19.

This clone appeared a few times. The chain employs TRBV7-9 and TRBJ1-2; 7 nucleotides match TRBD1. Germline V CDR1 and CDR2: SEHNR, FQNEAQ (reference sequence). The CDR3 is made up of 16 amino acids. Germline trimming cut 1 base from V and 5 bases from J; bases unmatched to any gene: 10. CDR3 nucleotides: TGTGCCAGCAGCTTAGTTTTAGGGGGCGAGTATTATGGCTACACCTTC. Its translation is CASSLVLGGEYYGYTF.

This clone occurred once. This sequence joins TRBV6-5 and TRBJ1-5; tentatively, D is TRBD1 (5 bases). CDR1 and CDR2 from the germline V gene are MNHEY and SVGAGI. There are 13 residues in the CDR3. V lost 2 bases, J lost 5 bases, and 7 bases lay in between. The CDR3 DNA follows: TGTGCCAGCAGTTACGACAGTTATCAGCCCCAGCATTTT. Translated: CASSYDSYQPQHF.

This clone was seen just once. This chain connects TRBV7-3 to TRBJ2-3, with 7 bases that match TRBD2. Germline V gene data show CDR1 as SGHTA and CDR2 as FQGTGA. The CDR3 sequence is 14 residues long. V dropped 5 bases and J dropped 5; count of bases not matched to a gene: 7. Here the CDR3 reads CASSLSGLVDTQYF. The CDR3 coding sequence is TGTGCCAGCAGCCTAAGCGGACTAGTAGATACGCAGTATTTT. Full variable domain (outside the CDR3, taken from reference TRBV7-3 and TRBJ2-3): GAGVSQTPSNKVTEKGKYVELRCDPISGHTALYWYRQSLGQGPEFLIYFQGTGAADDSGLPNDRFFAVRPEGSVSTLKIQRTERGDSAVYLCASSLSGLVDTQYFGPGTRLTVL.

The chain employs TRBV29-1 and TRBJ2-3; a possible D gene is TRBD2 (6 bases). Germline CDR1 is SQVTM and CDR2 is ANQGSEA. V lost 1 base to trimming and J lost 4 bases, with 15 bases between them. The CDR3 is 15 amino acids. The CDR3 reads CSVEVARGWADTQYF. CDR3 nucleotide sequence: TGCAGCGTTGAAGTCGCCCGGGGGTGGGCAGATACGCAGTATTTT.

About this clone: This sample includes further DNA sequences coding for the same CDR3. This rearrangement joins TRBV6-5 to TRBJ1-2, with a weak D call TRBD1 (5 bases). In germline, CDR1 is MNHEY, CDR2 SVGAGI. With 6 bases removed from V and 2 bases from J, the gap between germline ends came to 13 bases. The CDR3 consists of 14 residues. In DNA, the CDR3 is TGTGCCAGCAGAACGCCGGGGGGGAACTATGGCTACACCTTC. Translation: CASRTPGGNYGYTF.

This clone was seen a few times. The chain links TRBV5-1 to TRBJ1-2; TRBD1 matches at 8 bases. The trim removed 4 bases at V and 4 bases at J, leaving 6 bases unmatched. This CDR3 has 14 amino acids. The germline gives CDR1 SGHRS, CDR2 YFSETQ. CDR3 protein: CASSNGQGSYGYTF. Here the CDR3 DNA reads TGCGCCAGCAGCAATGGACAGGGAAGCTATGGCTACACCTTC.

This clone was seen a handful of times. This chain links TRBV7-3 with TRBJ2-1; D is ambiguous. The ends were cut back, 5 bases at V and 0 bases at J, with 11 bases in the middle. This CDR3 region has 15 residues. The germline gives CDR1 SGHTA, CDR2 FQGTGA. The CDR3 DNA follows: TGTGCCAGCAGCACTCGTAAGAGCTCCTACAATGAGCAGTTCTTC. Translating it yields CASSTRKSSYNEQFF.

The chain carries TRBV19 and TRBJ2-5; D is unresolved. The germline CDR1 and CDR2 sequences are LNHDA and SQIVND (reference sequence). The CDR3 has 13 residues. The V and J ends lost 5 bases and 1 base respectively, with 8 bases between them. Here the CDR3 DNA reads TGTGCCAGTAGTGTGACAATCCAAGAGACCCAGTACTTC. Its protein product is CASSVTIQETQYF.

This chain uses TRBV6-5 with TRBJ2-7; the D is unclear. Deletions cut 5 bases from V and 4 bases from J, with 18 bases between. This CDR3 has 15 amino acids. Per the germline V gene, CDR1 is MNHEY and CDR2 is SVGAGI. The CDR3 sequence: CASSPQVYSSYEQYF. The CDR3 bases are TGTGCCAGCAGTCCCCAGGTGTATTCGAGTTACGAGCAGTACTTC.

The chain has TRBV25-1 and TRBJ2-3; 7 nucleotides match TRBD1. The CDR3 totals 18 residues. Germline CDR1 reads MGHDK; CDR2 reads SYGVNS. J was trimmed by 5 bases and V by 1 base; bases with no gene match: 15. The CDR3 protein is CASSEWTRGREDGDTQYF. CDR3 DNA: TGTGCCAGCAGTGAATGGACGAGGGGGCGAGAGGATGGAGATACGCAGTATTTT. The full variable domain, rest sourced from reference TRBV25-1 and TRBJ2-3, is EADIYQTPRYLVIGTGKKITLECSQTMGHDKMYWYQQDPGMELHLIHYSYGVNSTEKGDLSSESTVSRIRTEHFPLTLESARPSHTSQYLCASSEWTRGREDGDTQYFGPGTRLTVL.

The chain couples TRBV21-1 to TRBJ1-2. TRBV21-1 is flagged as a pseudogene. The CDR3 is 13 residues long. CDR3 DNA sequence: TGTGCCAGCAGCAAAGATGGTCGGTATGGCTACACCTTC. This codes for CASSKDGRYGYTF.

The rearrangement uses TRBV23-1 and TRBJ1-1, with unresolved D. TRBV23-1 is an ORF, and what it does is uncertain. The CDR3 has 15 amino acids. V lost 0 bases and J lost 6, with 14 bases in between. CDR3 amino acids: CASSQSLPSLAEAFF. Written as DNA, the CDR3 is TGCGCCAGCAGTCAATCCCTTCCCTCCTTAGCTGAAGCTTTCTTT.

The chain uses TRBV3-1 (or the pseudogene TRBV3-2) and TRBJ2-7; TRBD2 aligns across 11 bases. CDR3 length: 17 residues. Looked up from germline, CDR1 is LGHDT and CDR2 is YNNKEL (reference sequence). The V and J ends lost 1 base and 1 base, in that order; junction bases with no gene match: 6. CDR3 sequence reads: CASSQVIGTSGSYEQYF. The CDR3 region has the DNA TGTGCCAGCAGCCAAGTAATTGGGACTAGCGGATCCTACGAGCAGTACTTC.

The rearrangement joins TRBV25-1 to TRBJ2-7; 13 nucleotides agree with TRBD2. The CDR3 loop spans 17 amino acids. The V gene end was trimmed by 4 bases and the J gene end by 0 bases; junction bases not matched to a gene: 6. CDR1 and CDR2 from the germline V gene are MGHDK and SYGVNS. CDR3 in DNA: TGTGCCAGCAGTGCCCCGGGACTAGCGGGGAACTCCTACGAGCAGTACTTC. As protein: CASSAPGLAGNSYEQYF.

The V call is TRBV7-8, the J call TRBJ1-6, with D hard to call. The V end lost 4 bases, the J end lost 8 bases, and 6 bases lay between the germline ends. The length of the CDR3 is 12 residues. Germline V gene sequence: CDR1 SGHVS, CDR2 FQNEAQ. In DNA form, the CDR3 reads TGTGCCAGCAGCTCCCGGGATTCACCCCTCCACTTT. It is translated as CASSSRDSPLHF. The full variable domain, in which reference TRBV7-8 and TRBJ1-6 provide the parts outside the CDR3, is GAGVSQSPRYKVAKRGQDVALRCDPISGHVSLFWYQQALGQGPEFLTYFQNEAQLDKSGLPSDRFFAERPEGSVSTLKIQRTQQEDSAVYLCASSSRDSPLHFGNGTRLTVT.

A single count supports this clone. The chain links TRBV18 to TRBJ2-3; TRBD1 matches 8 bases. CDR1 is KGHSH and CDR2 is LQKENI in the germline V gene. Trimming at V came to 4 bases and at J to 4 bases, leaving 1 base not matched to a gene. The CDR3 runs 13 residues. As DNA, the CDR3 is TGTGCCAGCTCACTGGGACAGGCAGATACGCAGTATTTT. Translation gives CASSLGQADTQYF.

The V gene is TRBV21-1, the J gene TRBJ1-5; the DNA was not used to check the table's D call, TRBD1. TRBV21-1 constitutes a pseudogene. This CDR3 is 20 amino acids long. Here the CDR3 DNA reads TGTGCCAGCAGCAAAGTGGGGGGACAGGTTAAAATCCATAACAATCAGCCCCAGCATTTT. Translated, it gives CASSKVGGQVKIHNNQPQHF.

DNA of the CDR3: TGTGCCAGCAGCCAAGACAGGGTCAAAGCTTTCTTT. The encoded protein is CASSQDRVKAFF. The V gene is TRBV3-1 (or the pseudogene TRBV3-2), the J gene TRBJ1-1, with TRBD1 as a possible D gene (5 bases). Germline CDR1 and CDR2: LGHDT and YNNKEL (reference sequence). The CDR3 consists of 12 residues. V was trimmed by 0 bases and J by 9 bases, leaving 8 bases between them.

This chain links TRBV6-2 or TRBV6-3 with TRBJ2-3, with 10 nucleotides matching TRBD1. Germline V gene data show CDR1 as MNHEY and CDR2 as SVGEGT. Trimming removed 0 bases from V and 2 bases from J; junction bases left unmatched: 5. The CDR3 is 17 residues long. CDR3 residues: CASSYSKGQGITDTQYF. In nucleotides, the CDR3 is TGTGCCAGCAGTTACTCGAAGGGACAGGGGATCACAGATACGCAGTATTTT.

This clone showed up many times. The DNA of the CDR3 is TGTGCCATCAGTGACAGCGGGGGGGGATCCTACGAGCAGTACTTC. The encoded protein is CAISDSGGGSYEQYF. V is TRBV10-3 and J is TRBJ2-7; 10 nucleotides line up with TRBD2. Germline V gives CDR1 ENHRY, CDR2 SYGVKD. Trimming took 3 bases from V and 1 from J; bases not matched to a gene: 3. There are 15 residues in the CDR3.

The chain links TRBV5-6 to TRBJ2-1, with D hard to call. With 1 base removed from V and 0 bases from J, the gap between germline ends came to 11 bases. This CDR3 is built from 16 residues. CDR1 and CDR2 from the germline V gene are SGHDT and YYEEEE. The DNA for the CDR3 is TGTGCCAGCAGCTTGCTACCGGGTTCCTCCTACAATGAGCAGTTCTTC. This codes for CASSLLPGSSYNEQFF.

The CDR3 DNA sequence: TGTGCCAGCAGCAAAGTAGAGGAGGAGACCCAGTACTTC. The encoded protein is CASSKVEEETQYF. This chain joins TRBV21-1 and TRBJ2-5; the DNA was not used to check the table's D call, TRBD2. TRBV21-1 is reported as a pseudogene. The CDR3 is made up of 13 amino acids.

This clone has a single count. The V call is TRBV7-3, the J call TRBJ1-1; D uncertain. Germline V gene data show CDR1 as SGHTA and CDR2 as FQGTGA. CDR3 length: 13 residues. Trimming left V 3 bases short and J 0 bases short, with 5 bases between. In nucleotides, the CDR3 is TGTGCCAGCAGCTTCTATCTGAACACTGAAGCTTTCTTT. Amino acid sequence: CASSFYLNTEAFF.

CDR3 DNA sequence: TGTGCCAGCAGCCCAAGCGGGGGTCTCTCTGGCTACACCTTC. Translating it yields CASSPSGGLSGYTF. The rearrangement joins TRBV11-2 to TRBJ1-2, with TRBD1 as a possible D gene (5 bases). CDR3 length: 14 amino acids. Trimming removed 5 bases at V and 7 bases at J, with 17 bases between. Germline CDR1 SGHAT, CDR2 FQNNGV.

The chain has TRBV7-2 and TRBJ1-3; the D is unclear. Germline-derived CDR1 and CDR2 are SGHTA and FQGNSA. The V gene lost 5 bases and the J gene lost 4 bases, with 9 bases spanning the gap. The CDR3 extends over 13 amino acids. The CDR3 DNA reads as TGTGCCAGCAGCCCCCTACAGGGAAACACCATATATTTT. It encodes CASSPLQGNTIYF.

The chain couples TRBV7-6 to TRBJ1-3; D is unclear. Germline CDR1 SGHVS, CDR2 FNYEAQ. The CDR3 is 13 amino acids. V was cut by 3 bases and J by 4 bases, with 7 bases left in between. The CDR3 protein is CASSFSPGNTIYF. The DNA for the CDR3 is TGTGCCAGCAGCTTCTCTCCCGGAAACACCATATATTTT.

The chain combines TRBV19 with TRBJ1-2; 8 nucleotides agree with TRBD1. CDR3 size: 15 residues. After removal of 3 bases from V and 3 bases from J, the junction contained 6 bases not matched to a gene. Germline V gives CDR1 LNHDA, CDR2 SQIVND (reference sequence). In DNA, the CDR3 is TGTGCCAGTAGTATGGATGGACAGGGCGACTATGGCTACACCTTC. This translates into CASSMDGQGDYGYTF.

The chain uses TRBV27 and TRBJ2-5; 11 bases agree with TRBD2. Germline lookup yields CDR1 MNHEY and CDR2 SMNVEV (reference sequence). The length of the CDR3 is 15 residues. With V trimmed by 5 bases and J by 4 bases, 6 bases remained unmatched. The CDR3 protein is CASSVGLAVAETQYF. The CDR3 region has the DNA TGTGCCAGCAGTGTGGGACTAGCGGTTGCAGAGACCCAGTACTTC.

V usage is TRBV7-9 and J usage is TRBJ1-2; perhaps TRBD1 as D (6 bases). Germline CDR1 is SEHNR and CDR2 is FQNEAQ (reference sequence). V lost 3 bases, J lost 0 bases, and 14 bases lay in between. CDR3 length: 16 residues. The CDR3 coding sequence is TGTGCCAGCAGCTTCCCGCGGGGGGCGACTAACTATGGCTACACCTTC. This encodes CASSFPRGATNYGYTF.